This T cell receptor beta chain was profiled in a study of shared clonotypes between healthy human individuals. The CDR3 contains 15 residues. The germline V and J ends were trimmed by 0 bases and 4 bases, with 14 bases remaining between them. Germline V gene data show CDR1 as SGDLS and CDR2 as YYNGEE. With regard to this clone: Antigen: not known.

The table came from immunoSEQ multiplex PCR; TCRdb's copy has only in-frame clones and leaves some out. The table shows about 2.4 million clones, with approximately 93% occurring only once. Study results and limitations: Larger estimated richness was generally seen in naive subsets than in memory subsets.

This TCR derives from a man between 18 and 35 years old in good health. Some clones in this sample may be carry-over from other donors' samples. The chain has TRBV9 and TRBJ2-7; D may be TRBD1 (6 bases). Source material: naive CD4+ T cells from PBMCs. Noted subset: CD45RA+ positively selected. CDR3 amino acids: CASSVAGVERYEQYF. The CDR3, as DNA: TGTGCCAGCAGCGTAGCAGGGGTCGAGAGGTACGAGCAGTACTTC. Complete variable domain (other parts from reference TRBV9 and TRBJ2-7): DSGVTQTPKHLITATGQRVTLRCSPRSGDLSVYWYQQSLDQGLQFLIQYYNGEERAKGNILERFSAQQFPDLHSELNLSSLELGDSALYFCASSVAGVERYEQYFGPGTRLTVT.